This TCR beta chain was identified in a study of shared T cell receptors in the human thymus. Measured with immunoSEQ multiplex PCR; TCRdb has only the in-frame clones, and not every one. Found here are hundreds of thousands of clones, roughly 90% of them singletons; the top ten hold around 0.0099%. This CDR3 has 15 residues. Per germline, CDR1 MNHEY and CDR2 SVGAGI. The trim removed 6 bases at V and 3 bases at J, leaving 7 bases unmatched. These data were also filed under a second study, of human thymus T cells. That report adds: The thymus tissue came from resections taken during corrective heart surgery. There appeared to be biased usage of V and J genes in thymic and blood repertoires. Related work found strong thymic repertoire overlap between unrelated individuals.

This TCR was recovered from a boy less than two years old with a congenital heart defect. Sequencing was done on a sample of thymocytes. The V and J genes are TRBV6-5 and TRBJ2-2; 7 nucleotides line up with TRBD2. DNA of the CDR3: TGTGCCAGCAGAGGACTAGTCGGCGACACCGGGGAGCTGTTTTTT. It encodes CASRGLVGDTGELFF.